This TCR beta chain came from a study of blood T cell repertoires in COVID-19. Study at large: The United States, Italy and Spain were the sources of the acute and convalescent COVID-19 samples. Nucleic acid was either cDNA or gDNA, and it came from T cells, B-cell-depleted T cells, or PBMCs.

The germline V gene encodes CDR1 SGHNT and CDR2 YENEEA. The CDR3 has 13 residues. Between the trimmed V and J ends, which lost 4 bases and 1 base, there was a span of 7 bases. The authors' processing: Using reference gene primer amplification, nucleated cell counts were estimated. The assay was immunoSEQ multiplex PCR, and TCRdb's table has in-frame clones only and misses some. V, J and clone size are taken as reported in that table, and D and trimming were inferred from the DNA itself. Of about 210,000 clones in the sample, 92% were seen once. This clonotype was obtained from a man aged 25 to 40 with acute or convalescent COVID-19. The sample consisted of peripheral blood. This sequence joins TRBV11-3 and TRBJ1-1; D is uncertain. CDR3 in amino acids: CASSWSQNTEAFF. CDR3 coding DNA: TGTGCCAGCAGCTGGAGCCAGAACACTGAAGCTTTCTTT. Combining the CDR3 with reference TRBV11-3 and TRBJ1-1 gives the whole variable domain EAGVVQSPRYKIIEKKQPVAFWCNPISGHNTLYWYLQNLGQGPELLIRYENEEAVDDSQLPKDRFSAERLKGVDSTLKIQPAELGDSAVYLCASSWSQNTEAFFGQGTRLTVV.